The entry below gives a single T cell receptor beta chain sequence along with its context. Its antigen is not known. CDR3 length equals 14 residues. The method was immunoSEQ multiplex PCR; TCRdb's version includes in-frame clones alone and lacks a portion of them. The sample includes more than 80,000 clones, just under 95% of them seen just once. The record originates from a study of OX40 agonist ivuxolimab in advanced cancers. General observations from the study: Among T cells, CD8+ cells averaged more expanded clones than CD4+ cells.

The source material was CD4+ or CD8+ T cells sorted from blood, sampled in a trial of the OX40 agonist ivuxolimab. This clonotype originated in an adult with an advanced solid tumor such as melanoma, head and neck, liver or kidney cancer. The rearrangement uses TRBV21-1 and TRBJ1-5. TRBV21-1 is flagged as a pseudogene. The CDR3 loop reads CASSNGGESQPQHF. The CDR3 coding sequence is TGTGCCAGCAGCAATGGAGGGGAAAGTCAGCCCCAGCATTTT.